The rows below give T cell receptor beta chains drawn from one sample of a study of blood T cell repertoires in COVID-19. The protocol was immunoSEQ multiplex PCR, while the TCRdb copy is restricted to in-frame clones and leaves out a portion. The data show some 46,000 clones, around 82% seen once. The specimen was peripheral blood. The origin of the receptors is a woman at least 80 years old with acute or convalescent COVID-19. Each CDR3 is given with its conserved first and last residue. D genes are given only for firm matches. Expanded clones get a size class; other rows say once, few or many, or leave the size out.

clone_size	d_call	v_call	j_call	cdr3_nt	cdr3_aa
NA	NA	TRBV15	TRBJ2-2	TGTGCCACCAGCAGAGGGGGCCCGAACACCGGGGAGCTGTTTTTT	CATSRGGPNTGELFF
NA	TRBD2	TRBV18	TRBJ2-1	TGTGCCAGCTCACCAAACTCCCTACTAGCGGGGTCCTACAATGAGCAGTTCTTC	CASSPNSLLAGSYNEQFF
once	NA	TRBV7-9	TRBJ1-2	TGTGCCAGCAGCCCGGGGGGGGCGAGGTATGGCTACACCTTC	CASSPGGARYGYTF
NA	NA	TRBV27	TRBJ2-7	TGTGCCAGCAGTATCTCCGGGACATACTACTCCTACGAGCAGTACTTC	CASSISGTYYSYEQYF
NA	TRBD1	TRBV29-1	TRBJ1-1	TGCAGCGTTGTTCGCTTTTCTGTGACAGGGCTTCAGGACACTGAAGCTTTCTTT	CSVVRFSVTGLQDTEAFF
NA	TRBD2	TRBV9	TRBJ2-3	TGTGCCAGCAGCGGGGGGACTAGGTTTCGGGATACGCAGTATTTT	CASSGGTRFRDTQYF
NA	NA	TRBV6-2/TRBV6-3	TRBJ2-7	TGTGCCAGCAGTTACTCGATTCAGGGGCGTAACTACGAGCAGTACTTC	CASSYSIQGRNYEQYF
NA	TRBD1	TRBV11-3	TRBJ1-1	TGTGCCAGCAGCAGAGGGACAGACACTGAAGCTTTCTTT	CASSRGTDTEAFF
NA	TRBD2	TRBV9	TRBJ2-3	TGTGCCAGCAGCCCACGGACTAGCGGTAGCACAGATACGCAGTATTTT	CASSPRTSGSTDTQYF
NA	TRBD2	TRBV6-4	TRBJ2-7	TGTGCCAGCAGTGAACTAGCGGGGGGGAACGAGCAGTACTTC	CASSELAGGNEQYF
NA	NA	TRBV6-6	TRBJ1-2	TGTGCCAGCACCGAAGGACACCTCTATGGCTACACCTTC	CASTEGHLYGYTF
NA	NA	TRBV6-5	TRBJ2-2	TGTGCCAGCAGGGTACGGGGGACCGGGGAGCTGTTTTTT	CASRVRGTGELFF
NA	TRBD1	TRBV7-2	TRBJ1-1	TGTGCCAGCAGCTTAGCCCTGGGACAGGGGACCACTGAAGCTTTCTTT	CASSLALGQGTTEAFF
few	TRBD1	TRBV7-8	TRBJ1-2	TGTGCCAGCAGCACCTACCGGGACAGGGGATCTTATGGCTACACCTTC	CASSTYRDRGSYGYTF
NA	NA	TRBV20-1	TRBJ1-4	TGCAGTGCTAGTGCATCCAGGGGCCTCGATGATGAAAAACTGTTTTTT	CSASASRGLDDEKLFF
NA	TRBD1	TRBV7-9	TRBJ2-7	TGTGCCAGCAGCCGGACAGGCTCCTACGAGCAGTACTTC	CASSRTGSYEQYF
once	NA	TRBV4-1	TRBJ2-1	TGCGCCAGCAGCCATGGGCGGGTAACTAGGAATGAGCAGTTCTTC	CASSHGRVTRNEQFF
NA	TRBD2	TRBV5-1	TRBJ2-3	TGCGCCAGCAGCCCGACTAGCCTCCCGCGAGATACGCAGTATTTT	CASSPTSLPRDTQYF
NA	TRBD1	TRBV19	TRBJ1-1	TGTGCCAGTAGTCCGACAGGGGCTTGGATTGAAGCTTTCTTT	CASSPTGAWIEAFF
NA	TRBD2	TRBV11-3	TRBJ2-3	TGTGCCAGCAGCTTAGGCCTAGCGGCAGATACGCAGTATTTT	CASSLGLAADTQYF
NA	NA	TRBV19	TRBJ2-5	TGTGCCGTCAGGGTTTGGGAGACCCAGTACTTC	CAVRVWETQYF
few	NA	TRBV5-6	TRBJ2-7	TGTGCCAGCAGCTTGGATCCGGGACTGGGGTCATACGAGCAGTACTTC	CASSLDPGLGSYEQYF
NA	TRBD1	TRBV5-4	TRBJ1-2	TGTGCCAGCAGCTTGGGACAGGGGGCCTTTTACATTAACTATGGCTACACCTTC	CASSLGQGAFYINYGYTF
NA	NA	TRBV27	TRBJ1-2	TGTGCCAGCAGTTTATGGGGAGATGGCTACACCTTC	CASSLWGDGYTF
few	TRBD1	TRBV15	TRBJ1-5	TGTGCCACCAGCAGAAAAAGGGGGACAGCTACTTATCAGCCCCAGCATTTT	CATSRKRGTATYQPQHF
few	TRBD2	TRBV7-2	TRBJ2-7	TGTGCCAGCAGCCCCCGGGGGGGAACGAACTCCTACGAGCAGTACTTC	CASSPRGGTNSYEQYF
NA	TRBD1	TRBV3-1/TRBV3-2	TRBJ1-2	TGTGCCAGCAGCCAAGGGTGGGGCAGGGGGCTCAGTGGCTACACCTTC	CASSQGWGRGLSGYTF
few	TRBD1	TRBV18	TRBJ2-7	TGTGCCAGCTCACAGGACAGGGGCCCCTCCTACGAGCAGTACTTC	CASSQDRGPSYEQYF
NA	TRBD1	TRBV4-1	TRBJ1-5	TGCGCCAGCAGCCGGGACAGAAACAATCAGCCCCAGCATTTT	CASSRDRNNQPQHF
NA	NA	TRBV27	TRBJ2-2	TGTGCCAGCAGTTTATCCCAAACTAGGACTGCCTACACCGGGGAGCTGTTTTTT	CASSLSQTRTAYTGELFF
NA	NA	TRBV4-1	TRBJ1-2	TGCGCCAGCCGCTCTACCAGGTCAAGCCTAAACTATGGCTACACCTTC	CASRSTRSSLNYGYTF
NA	TRBD1	TRBV9	TRBJ2-1	TGTGCCAGCAGCGTAACGGGACAGGGCTACAATGAGCAGTTCTTC	CASSVTGQGYNEQFF
NA	NA	TRBV5-4	TRBJ2-1	TGTGCCAGCAGCTTGGCCGGGCGCGGAGGGCTGGGCCCTACTAATGAGCAGTTCTTC	CASSLAGRGGLGPTNEQFF
NA	NA	TRBV10-3	TRBJ2-1	TGTGCCATCAGTGACGTAGTTCGGGGGAGCCCCTACAATGAGCAGTTCTTC	CAISDVVRGSPYNEQFF
NA	NA	TRBV30	TRBJ1-4	TGTGCCTTCTCCCGGGCAACTAATGAAAAACTGTTTTTT	CAFSRATNEKLFF
once	NA	TRBV27	TRBJ2-7	TGTGCCAGCAGTACACAGTCCTTCTTCGGGCAGTACTTC	CASSTQSFFGQYF
NA	NA	TRBV7-2	TRBJ1-5	TGTGCCAGCAGCACGACAGGAGGCAATCAGCCCCAGCATTTT	CASSTTGGNQPQHF
NA	TRBD1	TRBV3-1/TRBV3-2	TRBJ1-5	TGTGCCAGCAGCCAAGGTCCTACAGGGGCCCCGGGGCCCCAGCATTTT	CASSQGPTGAPGPQHF
NA	NA	TRBV10-2	TRBJ1-4	TGCGCCAGCATGGAGGGATACCAAACTAATGAAAAACTGTTTTTT	CASMEGYQTNEKLFF
NA	NA	TRBV19	TRBJ2-7	TGTGCCAGTAGTATAGGGCCATACCTTACCTACGAGCAGTACTTC	CASSIGPYLTYEQYF
NA	TRBD2	TRBV24-1	TRBJ2-1	TGTGCCACCAGTTCCAATAGCGGGGGTAGCGGGAATGAGCAGTTCTTC	CATSSNSGGSGNEQFF
NA	TRBD1	TRBV5-1	TRBJ2-2	TGCGCCAGCAGCGCGGGACAGGGGGTCCCCGGGGAGCTGTTTTTT	CASSAGQGVPGELFF
NA	TRBD1	TRBV19	TRBJ2-6	TGTGCCAGTAGTACGGGACAGTGGGGGGCCAACGTCCTGACTTTC	CASSTGQWGANVLTF
NA	NA	TRBV18	TRBJ1-4	TGTGCCAGCTCACCAGATCAGGGAATATCTAATGAAAAACTGTTTTTT	CASSPDQGISNEKLFF
NA	NA	TRBV5-8	TRBJ2-1	TGTGCCAGCAGCTTGAGGGGGGGATCCTACAATGAGCAGTTCTTC	CASSLRGGSYNEQFF